The 21 T cell receptor beta chains below come from one sample, sequenced in a study of OX40 agonist ivuxolimab in advanced cancers. The table came from immunoSEQ multiplex PCR; TCRdb's copy has only in-frame clones and leaves some out. The sample gives tens of thousands of clones, roughly three quarters of which show up once; roughly 4.9% is in the top ten. The material was CD4+ or CD8+ T cells sorted from blood, obtained in a trial of the OX40 agonist ivuxolimab. Receptors originate from an adult with an advanced solid tumor such as melanoma, head and neck, liver or kidney cancer.

This clone was picked up a small number of times. The chain carries TRBV28 and TRBJ2-2; the D gene could be TRBD1 or TRBD2 (5 bases each). V lost 2 bases, J lost 4 bases, and 8 bases lay in between. The V gene's germline CDR1 is MDHEN and CDR2 SYDVKM. The CDR3 is 14 residues long. CDR3 in DNA: TGTGCCAGCAGTTTAATTGGGGGCACCGGGGAGCTGTTTTTT. It codes for CASSLIGGTGELFF.

The chain combines TRBV15 with TRBJ2-5; possibly TRBD1 for D (8 bases). The V gene's germline CDR1 is LNHNV and CDR2 YYDKDF (reference sequence). This CDR3 contains 14 residues. Trimming pared 11 bases from V and 1 base from J, leaving 17 bases between. CDR3 sequence reads: CAAGGTGTQETQYF. The CDR3 DNA reads TGTGCCGCCGGGGGGACAGGTACCCAAGAGACCCAGTACTTC. The complete variable domain, with remaining parts taken from reference TRBV15 and TRBJ2-5, reads DAMVIQNPRYQVTQFGKPVTLSCSQTLNHNVMYWYQQKSSQAPKLLFHYYDKDFNNEADTPDNFQSRRPNTSFCFLDIRSPGLGDTAMYLCAAGGTGTQETQYFGPGTRLLVL.

V is TRBV4-3 and J is TRBJ1-2; the D is unclear. Germline CDR1 and CDR2: LGHNA and YSLEER. This CDR3 has 14 amino acids. The V end was cut by 1 base, the J end by 4 bases, with 10 bases between. This chain's CDR3 is CASSQASRGYGYTF. CDR3 bases: TGCGCCAGCAGCCAAGCCTCACGAGGCTATGGCTACACCTTC.

About this clone: Its ends do not fully match the called genes, so a read error is possible. The V gene is TRBV19, the J gene TRBJ1-2; 9 bases fit TRBD1. The CDR3 totals 12 residues. CDR1 LNHDA and CDR2 SQIVND come from the germline V gene (reference sequence). CDR3 amino acids: CASSYTGGACHF. CDR3 nucleotide sequence: TGTGCCAGTAGCTATACAGGGGGCGCCTGCCACTTC.

The sample holds one count of this clone. This chain links TRBV5-1 with TRBJ1-1; D is perhaps TRBD1 (6 bases). CDR1 and CDR2 (germline): SGHRS, YFSETQ. CDR3 size: 13 residues. The V gene lost 7 bases and the J gene lost 0 bases, with 10 bases spanning the gap. CDR3 nucleotide sequence: TGCGCCAGCTCAAGGGACATGAACACTGAAGCTTTCTTT. This encodes CASSRDMNTEAFF.

In this sample, this clone turned up a few times. The chain carries TRBV5-1 and TRBJ2-5; D might be TRBD1 (6 bases). The V gene lost 4 bases and the J gene lost 5 bases, with 21 bases spanning the gap. Looked up from germline, CDR1 is SGHRS and CDR2 is YFSETQ. The CDR3 loop spans 16 amino acids. CDR3 bases: TGCGCCAGCAGCCGGGCCGCCCAAACAGGGTTGGAGACCCAGTACTTC. Residues: CASSRAAQTGLETQYF.

V gene TRBV5-6 combines with J gene TRBJ1-2; 8 bases are shared with TRBD1. V dropped 0 bases and J dropped 8; count of bases not matched to a gene: 12. Per the germline V gene, CDR1 is SGHDT and CDR2 is YYEEEE. The CDR3 totals 16 residues. The CDR3 sequence: CASSLERQGSIWGYTF. The DNA of the CDR3 is TGTGCCAGCAGCTTGGAACGACAGGGGTCGATCTGGGGCTACACCTTC.

The rearrangement uses TRBV9 and TRBJ1-3; D gene ambiguous. CDR1 and CDR2 from the germline V gene are SGDLS and YYNGEE. The CDR3 runs 15 residues. Trimming removed 4 bases at V and 2 bases at J, with 13 bases between. CDR3 sequence reads: CASSLTVTAGNTIYF. The DNA of the CDR3 is TGTGCCAGCAGCCTTACCGTTACTGCTGGAAACACCATATATTTT.

The chain has TRBV7-2 and TRBJ2-2, with D perhaps TRBD1 or TRBD2 (5 bases each). With 5 bases removed from V and 5 bases from J, the gap between germline ends came to 15 bases. Germline-derived CDR1 and CDR2 are SGHTA and FQGNSA. This CDR3 is built from 15 residues. The CDR3 DNA follows: TGTGCCAGCAGCAAGGTTGGGACCCTTACCGGGGAGCTGTTTTTT. It translates to CASSKVGTLTGELFF.

This clone was seen only once. The J gene is TRBJ1-2, the V gene TRBV28, with 7 nucleotides matching TRBD1. The CDR3 has 14 residues. Looked up from germline, CDR1 is MDHEN and CDR2 is SYDVKM. Trimming took 8 bases from V and 7 from J; bases not matched to a gene: 13. The CDR3 DNA sequence: TGTGCCAGCGGCACAGGGGCGCGAGGAAGTGGCTACACCTTC. Encoded protein: CASGTGARGSGYTF.

The CDR3 coding sequence is TGTGCCAGCAGTACCACCTACAATGAGCAGTTCTTC. It translates to CASSTTYNEQFF. J is TRBJ2-1 and V is TRBV6-5, with no clear D. CDR1 MNHEY and CDR2 SVGAGI come from the germline V gene. The CDR3 spans 12 residues. The V and J ends lost 5 bases and 2 bases respectively, with 4 bases between them.

This clone is medium-sized by share. The genes are TRBV4-2 and TRBJ1-5; TRBD1 matches 12 bases. Germline assignment: CDR1 LGHNA and CDR2 YNFKEQ. The V gene end was trimmed by 3 bases and the J gene end by 4 bases; junction bases not matched to a gene: 1. The length of the CDR3 is 15 residues. CDR3 sequence (DNA): TGTGCCAGCAGCCAGGGACAGGGGGCGAATCAGCCCCAGCATTTT. Its translation is CASSQGQGANQPQHF.

V usage is TRBV28 and J usage is TRBJ2-7; 11 nucleotides line up with TRBD1. The CDR3 is 14 residues long. The V gene's germline CDR1 is MDHEN and CDR2 SYDVKM. J lost 4 bases, V lost 6 bases, and 5 bases had no gene match. CDR3 in DNA: TGTGCCAGCAGACGGACAGGGGGCGGGTACGAGCAGTACTTC. This encodes CASRRTGGGYEQYF.

This clone was seen a single time. The chain links TRBV18 to TRBJ2-1; no reliable D call. In germline, CDR1 is KGHSH, CDR2 LQKENI. V lost 1 base, J lost 8 bases, and 9 bases lay in between. There are 13 residues in the CDR3. The CDR3 region is CASSPRSIDEQFF. CDR3 DNA sequence: TGTGCCAGCTCACCACGGTCGATCGATGAGCAGTTCTTC.

This chain uses TRBV1 with TRBJ1-4. TRBV1 is listed as a pseudogene. The CDR3 is 17 amino acids. CDR3 in amino acids: CTSSQDGAMGVGEKLFF. The CDR3 nucleotides are TGCACCAGCAGCCAAGATGGCGCAATGGGGGTCGGTGAAAAACTGTTTTTT.

The CDR3 is CSAARDRAFF. The CDR3 bases are TGCAGTGCCGCCAGAGACAGGGCGTTTTTT. The gene calls are TRBV20-1 and TRBJ1-4, with 7 bases lining up with TRBD1. This CDR3 contains 10 residues. Germline assignment: CDR1 DFQATT and CDR2 SNEGSKA (reference sequence). Losses at the gene ends were 6 bases for V and 16 bases for J; bases not matched to a gene: 8.

This clone was recorded a few times. The rearrangement joins TRBV11-2 to TRBJ1-3, with 9 bases identical to TRBD1. There are 14 residues in the CDR3. Germline V lookup: CDR1 SGHAT, CDR2 FQNNGV. V was clipped by 6 bases and J by 2 bases; unmatched bases: 2. The CDR3 DNA reads as TGTGCCAGCAGTCGGGACAGGGCTGGAAACACCATATATTTT. Residues: CASSRDRAGNTIYF.

The V call is TRBV2, the J call TRBJ1-2; 9 nucleotides agree with TRBD1. The germline V gene encodes CDR1 SNHLY and CDR2 FYNNEI. This CDR3 region has 14 residues. V trimming: 4 bases; J trimming: 4 bases; junction bases outside the gene matches: 4. The CDR3 region is CASSGGQGGYGYTF. The CDR3 DNA reads TGTGCCAGCAGTGGGGGACAGGGTGGCTATGGCTACACCTTC. Variable domain in full (rest from reference TRBV2 and TRBJ1-2): EPEVTQTPSHQVTQMGQEVILRCVPISNHLYFYWYRQILGQKVEFLVSFYNNEISEKSEIFDDQFSVERPDGSNFTLKIRSTKLEDSAMYFCASSGGQGGYGYTFGSGTRLTVV.

V gene TRBV21-1 combines with J gene TRBJ2-2. TRBV21-1 constitutes a pseudogene. The CDR3 sequence is 8 residues long. As DNA, the CDR3 is TGTGCCAGCGGGGAGCTGTTTTTT. This sequence encodes CASGELFF.

This CDR3 reads CASGLRTPNTGELFF. CDR3 DNA: TGTGCCAGCGGGTTGAGGACACCGAACACCGGGGAGCTGTTTTTT. The rearrangement uses TRBV2 and TRBJ2-2; D is possibly TRBD1 (5 bases). V was pared by 8 bases and J by 0 bases, with 13 bases between. The CDR3 contains 15 residues. Per germline, CDR1 SNHLY and CDR2 FYNNEI.

The V and J genes are TRBV5-5 and TRBJ2-7, with 9 bases that match TRBD1. CDR3 length: 15 residues. V was pared by 6 bases and J by 4 bases, with 11 bases of the junction left unmatched. Germline CDR1 and CDR2: SGHKS and YYEKEE (reference sequence). CDR3 sequence (DNA): TGTGCCAGCACCTCCGCCGGGACAGGGATTTACGAGCAGTACTTC. Translating gives CASTSAGTGIYEQYF.